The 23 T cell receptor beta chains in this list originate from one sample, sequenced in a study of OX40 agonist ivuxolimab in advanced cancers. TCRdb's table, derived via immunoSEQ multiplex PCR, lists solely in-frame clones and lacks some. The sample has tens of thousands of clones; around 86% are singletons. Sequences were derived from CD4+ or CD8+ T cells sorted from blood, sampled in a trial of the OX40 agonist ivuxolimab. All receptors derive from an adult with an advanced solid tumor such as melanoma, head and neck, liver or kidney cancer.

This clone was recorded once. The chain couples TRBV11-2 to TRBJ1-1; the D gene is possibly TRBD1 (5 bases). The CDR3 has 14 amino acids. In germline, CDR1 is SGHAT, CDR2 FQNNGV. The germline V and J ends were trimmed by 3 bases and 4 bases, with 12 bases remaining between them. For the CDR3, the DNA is TGTGCCAGCAGCTTGCGGGCCGGGGGCACTGAAGCTTTCTTT. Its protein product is CASSLRAGGTEAFF. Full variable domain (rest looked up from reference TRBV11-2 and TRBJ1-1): EAGVAQSPRYKIIEKRQSVAFWCNPISGHATLYWYQQILGQGPKLLIQFQNNGVVDDSQLPKDRFSAERLKGVDSTLKIQPAKLEDSAVYLCASSLRAGGTEAFFGQGTRLTVV.

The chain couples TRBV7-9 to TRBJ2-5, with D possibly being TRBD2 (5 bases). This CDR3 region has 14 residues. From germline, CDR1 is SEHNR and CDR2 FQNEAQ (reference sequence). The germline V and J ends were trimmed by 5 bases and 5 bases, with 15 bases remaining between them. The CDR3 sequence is CASSLSRGSETQYF. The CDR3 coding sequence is TGTGCCAGCAGCCTCTCTCGGGGTAGTGAGACCCAGTACTTC.

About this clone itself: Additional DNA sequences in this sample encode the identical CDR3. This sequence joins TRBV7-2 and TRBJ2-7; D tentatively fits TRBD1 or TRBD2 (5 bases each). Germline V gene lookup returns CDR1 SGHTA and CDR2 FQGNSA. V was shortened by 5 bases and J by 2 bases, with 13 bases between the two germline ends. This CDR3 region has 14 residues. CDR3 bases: TGTGCCAGCAGCCCCCGGGACCCTACCTACGAGCAGTACTTC. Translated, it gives CASSPRDPTYEQYF.

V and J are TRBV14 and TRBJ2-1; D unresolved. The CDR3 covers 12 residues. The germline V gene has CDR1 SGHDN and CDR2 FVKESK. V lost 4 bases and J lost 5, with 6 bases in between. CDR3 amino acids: CASSPLDNEQFF. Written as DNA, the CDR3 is TGTGCCAGCAGCCCTTTGGACAATGAGCAGTTCTTC.

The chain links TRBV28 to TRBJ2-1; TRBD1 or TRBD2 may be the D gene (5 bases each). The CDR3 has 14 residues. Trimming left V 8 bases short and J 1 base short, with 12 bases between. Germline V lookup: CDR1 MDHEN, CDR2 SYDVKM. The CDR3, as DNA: TGTGCCAGCGGCCGAGGGGATTCCTACAATGAGCAGTTCTTC. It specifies CASGRGDSYNEQFF. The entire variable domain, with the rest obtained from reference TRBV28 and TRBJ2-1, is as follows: DVKVTQSSRYLVKRTGEKVFLECVQDMDHENMFWYRQDPGLGLRLIYFSYDVKMKEKGDIPEGYSVSREKKERFSLILESASTNQTSMYLCASGRGDSYNEQFFGPGTRLTVL.

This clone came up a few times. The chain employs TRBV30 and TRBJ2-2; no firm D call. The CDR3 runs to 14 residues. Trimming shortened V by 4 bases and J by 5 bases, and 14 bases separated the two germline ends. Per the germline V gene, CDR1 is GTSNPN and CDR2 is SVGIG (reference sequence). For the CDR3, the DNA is TGTGCCTGGATCCAAAACGGTGGGACCGGGGAGCTGTTTTTT. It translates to CAWIQNGGTGELFF. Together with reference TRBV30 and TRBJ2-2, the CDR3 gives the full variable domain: SQTIHQWPATLVQPVGSPLSLECTVEGTSNPNLYWYRQAAGRGLQLLFYSVGIGQISSEVPQNLSASRPQDRQFILSSKKLLLSDSGFYLCAWIQNGGTGELFFGEGSRLTVL.

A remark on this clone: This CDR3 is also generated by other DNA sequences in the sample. The CDR3 sequence: CASSAGTSGNNEQFF. In DNA form, the CDR3 reads TGTGCCAGCTCCGCCGGGACTAGCGGGAACAATGAGCAGTTCTTC. This chain uses TRBV18 with TRBJ2-1; TRBD2 aligns across 13 bases. V lost 6 bases to trimming and J lost 5 bases; unmatched junction nucleotides: 4. Germline V lookup: CDR1 KGHSH, CDR2 LQKENI. This CDR3 comprises 15 residues. The full variable domain, rest sourced from reference TRBV18 and TRBJ2-1, is NAGVMQNPRHLVRRRGQEARLRCSPMKGHSHVYWYRQLPEEGLKFMVYLQKENIIDESGMPKERFSAEFPKEGPSILRIQQVVRGDSAAYFCASSAGTSGNNEQFFGPGTRLTVL.

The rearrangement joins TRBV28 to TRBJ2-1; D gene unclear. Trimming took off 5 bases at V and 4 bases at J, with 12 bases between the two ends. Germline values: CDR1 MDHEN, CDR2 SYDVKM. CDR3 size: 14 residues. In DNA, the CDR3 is TGTGCCAGCAGTCCTGGTAGACGGTACAATGAGCAGTTCTTC. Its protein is CASSPGRRYNEQFF.

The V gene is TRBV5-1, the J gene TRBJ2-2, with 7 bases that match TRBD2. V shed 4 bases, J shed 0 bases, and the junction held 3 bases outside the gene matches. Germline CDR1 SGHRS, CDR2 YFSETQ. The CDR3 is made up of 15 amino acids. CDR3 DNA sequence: TGCGCCAGCAGCCCGGGACTAACGAACACCGGGGAGCTGTTTTTT. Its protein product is CASSPGLTNTGELFF.

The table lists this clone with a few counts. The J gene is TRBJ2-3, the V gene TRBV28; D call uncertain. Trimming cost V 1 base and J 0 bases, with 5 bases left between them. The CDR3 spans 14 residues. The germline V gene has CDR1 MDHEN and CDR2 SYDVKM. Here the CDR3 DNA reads TGTGCCAGCAGTTTATTTGGGAGCACAGATACGCAGTATTTT. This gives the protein CASSLFGSTDTQYF.

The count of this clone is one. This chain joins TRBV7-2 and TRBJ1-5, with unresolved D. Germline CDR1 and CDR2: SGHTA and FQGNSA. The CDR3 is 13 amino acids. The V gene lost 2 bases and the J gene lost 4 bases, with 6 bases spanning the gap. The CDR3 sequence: CASSLSRNQPQHF. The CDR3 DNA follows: TGTGCCAGCAGCTTAAGCCGGAATCAGCCCCAGCATTTT. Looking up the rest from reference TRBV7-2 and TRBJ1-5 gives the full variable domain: GAGVSQSPSNKVTEKGKDVELRCDPISGHTALYWYRQSLGQGLEFLIYFQGNSAPDKSGLPSDRFSAERTGGSVSTLTIQRTQQEDSAVYLCASSLSRNQPQHFGDGTRLSIL.

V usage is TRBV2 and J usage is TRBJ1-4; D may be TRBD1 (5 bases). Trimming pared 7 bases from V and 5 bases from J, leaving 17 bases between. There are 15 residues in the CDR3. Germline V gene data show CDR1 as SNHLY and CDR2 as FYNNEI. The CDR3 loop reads CASNLRAGTNEKLFF. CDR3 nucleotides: TGTGCCAGCAACTTACGGGCAGGGACGAATGAAAAACTGTTTTTT. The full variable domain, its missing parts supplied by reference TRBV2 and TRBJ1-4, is EPEVTQTPSHQVTQMGQEVILRCVPISNHLYFYWYRQILGQKVEFLVSFYNNEISEKSEIFDDQFSVERPDGSNFTLKIRSTKLEDSAMYFCASNLRAGTNEKLFFGSGTQLSVL.

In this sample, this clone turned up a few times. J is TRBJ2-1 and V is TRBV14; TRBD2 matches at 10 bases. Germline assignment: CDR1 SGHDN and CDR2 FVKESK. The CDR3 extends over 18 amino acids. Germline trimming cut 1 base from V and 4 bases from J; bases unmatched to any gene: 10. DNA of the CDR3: TGTGCCAGCAGCCAAGCCAAATTCTCTAGCGGGAGATACAATGAGCAGTTCTTC. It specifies CASSQAKFSSGRYNEQFF.

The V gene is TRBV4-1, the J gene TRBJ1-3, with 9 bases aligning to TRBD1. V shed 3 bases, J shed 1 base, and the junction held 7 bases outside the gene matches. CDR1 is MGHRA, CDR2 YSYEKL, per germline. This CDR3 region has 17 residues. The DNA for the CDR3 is TGCGCCAGCAGCCATCCCAAACAGGGGGCTTCTGGAAACACCATATATTTT. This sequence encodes CASSHPKQGASGNTIYF.

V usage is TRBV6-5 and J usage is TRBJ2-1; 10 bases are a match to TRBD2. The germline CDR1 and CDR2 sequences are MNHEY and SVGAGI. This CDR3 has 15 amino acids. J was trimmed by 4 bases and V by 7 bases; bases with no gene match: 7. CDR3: CASNRLAGEYNEQFF. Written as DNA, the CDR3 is TGTGCCAGCAATAGGCTAGCGGGAGAATACAATGAGCAGTTCTTC.

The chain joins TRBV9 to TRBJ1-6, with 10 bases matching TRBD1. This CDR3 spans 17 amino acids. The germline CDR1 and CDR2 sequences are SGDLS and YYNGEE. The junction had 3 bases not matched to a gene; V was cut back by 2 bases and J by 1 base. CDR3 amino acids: CASSVSGQGSYNSPLHF. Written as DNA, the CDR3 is TGTGCCAGCAGCGTTTCGGGACAGGGGTCCTATAATTCACCCCTCCACTTT.

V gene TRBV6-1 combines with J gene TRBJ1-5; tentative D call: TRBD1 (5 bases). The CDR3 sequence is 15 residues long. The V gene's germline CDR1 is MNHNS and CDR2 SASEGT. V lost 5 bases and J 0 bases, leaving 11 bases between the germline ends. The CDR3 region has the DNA TGTGCCAGCAGTAAGGACATCTATAGCAATCAGCCCCAGCATTTT. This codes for CASSKDIYSNQPQHF.

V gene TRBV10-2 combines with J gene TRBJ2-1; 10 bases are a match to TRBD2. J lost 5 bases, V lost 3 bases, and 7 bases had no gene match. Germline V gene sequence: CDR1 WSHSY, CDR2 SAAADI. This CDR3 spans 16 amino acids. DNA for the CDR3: TGCGCCAGCAGTGATCTAGCTAGCGGGAGAGACAATGAGCAGTTCTTC. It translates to CASSDLASGRDNEQFF.

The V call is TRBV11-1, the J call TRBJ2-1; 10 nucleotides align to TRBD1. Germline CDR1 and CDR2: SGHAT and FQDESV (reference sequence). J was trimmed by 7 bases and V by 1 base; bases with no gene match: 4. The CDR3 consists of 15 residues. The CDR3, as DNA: TGTGCCAGCAGCTTAGGGACAGGGGGGCAAAATGAGCAGTTCTTC. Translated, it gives CASSLGTGGQNEQFF.

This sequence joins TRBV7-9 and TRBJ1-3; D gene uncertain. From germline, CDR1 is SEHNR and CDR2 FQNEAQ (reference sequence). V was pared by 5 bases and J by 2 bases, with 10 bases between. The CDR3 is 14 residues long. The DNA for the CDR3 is TGTGCCAGCAGCCCAGGAACTGCTGGAAACACCATATATTTT. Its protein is CASSPGTAGNTIYF.

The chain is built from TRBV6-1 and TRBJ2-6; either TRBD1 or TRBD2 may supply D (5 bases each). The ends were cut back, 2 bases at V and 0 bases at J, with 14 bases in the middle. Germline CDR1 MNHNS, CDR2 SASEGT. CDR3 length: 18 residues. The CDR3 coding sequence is TGTGCCAGCAGTGAACTAGCAGGGACGCTCTCTGGGGCCAACGTCCTGACTTTC. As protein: CASSELAGTLSGANVLTF.

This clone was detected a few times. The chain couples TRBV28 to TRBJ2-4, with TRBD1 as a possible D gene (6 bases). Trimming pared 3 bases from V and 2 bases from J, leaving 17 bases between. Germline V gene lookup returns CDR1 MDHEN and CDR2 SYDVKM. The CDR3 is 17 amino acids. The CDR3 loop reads CASSFGLRGGTKNIQYF. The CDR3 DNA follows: TGTGCCAGCAGTTTTGGTCTCAGGGGTGGAACCAAAAACATTCAGTACTTC.

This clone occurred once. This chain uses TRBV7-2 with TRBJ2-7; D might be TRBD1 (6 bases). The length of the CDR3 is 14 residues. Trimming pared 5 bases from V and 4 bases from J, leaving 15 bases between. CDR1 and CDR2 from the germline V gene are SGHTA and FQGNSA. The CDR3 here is CASSLRQVAYEQYF. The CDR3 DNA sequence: TGTGCCAGCAGCCTAAGACAGGTGGCGTACGAGCAGTACTTC. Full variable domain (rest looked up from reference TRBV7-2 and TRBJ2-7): GAGVSQSPSNKVTEKGKDVELRCDPISGHTALYWYRQSLGQGLEFLIYFQGNSAPDKSGLPSDRFSAERTGGSVSTLTIQRTQQEDSAVYLCASSLRQVAYEQYFGPGTRLTVT.